This paragraph reports one T cell receptor (beta chain). Its antigen is still unknown. This record belongs to a study of shared clonotypes between healthy human individuals. Positive CCR7 selection of CD45RO-negative cells yielded the naive CD8 cells, and terminally differentiated effector memory CD45RA+ cells were excluded. Here immunoSEQ multiplex PCR was the method, and the copy in TCRdb shows in-frame clones only, minus some. Seen here are millions of clones, approximately 94% observed once, and the top ten hold around 1.7%. Broader study findings: Shared clonotypes: 4.5% to 5% naive CD4, 3.5% to 4% naive CD8, around 2.2% memory CD4, under 0.5% memory CD8. Donor scarcity curtailed the genetic and exposure-history diversity represented herein.

Input material: naive CD8+ T cells from PBMCs. This receptor was taken from a man aged 18 to 29 in good health. Some clones in this sample may be carry-over from other donors' samples.

CDR3 DNA sequence: TGTGCCAGCAGTTCTTGGACTAGCGGGAGCTTGTACGAGCAGTACTTC. Its protein is CASSSWTSGSLYEQYF. The V gene is TRBV28, the J gene TRBJ2-7, with 13 bases lining up with TRBD2. The junction had 7 bases not matched to a gene; V was cut back by 4 bases and J by 4 bases. The CDR3 consists of 16 residues. Per the germline V gene, CDR1 is MDHEN and CDR2 is SYDVKM.